This record covers a single TCR beta chain. The data were taken from a study of blood T cell repertoires in COVID-19. Looking at the study overall: Whether acute or convalescent, the COVID-19 samples came from the United States, Italy and Spain. T cells, B-cell-depleted T cells, or PBMCs provided the cDNA or gDNA that served as material.

The assay was immunoSEQ multiplex PCR, and TCRdb's table has in-frame clones only and misses some. The data contain fewer than 150,000 clones, just under 90% of them singletons. CDR1 and CDR2 (germline): KGHSH, LQKENI. This CDR3 has 15 amino acids. Trimming removed 2 bases at V and 7 bases at J, with 17 bases between. The TCR was taken from a woman in her thirties or forties with acute or convalescent COVID-19. The gene calls are TRBV18 and TRBJ1-2; D not resolved. The specimen was peripheral blood. The CDR3 spells CASSPIVQPDGGYTF. The CDR3, as DNA: TGTGCCAGCTCACCAATCGTACAGCCTGACGGTGGCTACACCTTC.